Below are 14 T cell receptor beta chains sequenced from a single sample in a study of cytomegalovirus exposure and HLA in healthy donors. PCR was performed using 60 Vbeta and 13 Jbeta primers. Clones were sequenced by immunoSEQ multiplex PCR, and TCRdb holds only the in-frame ones, with some missing. The data contain around 95,000 clones, under 80% of them singletons. The sample consisted of PBMCs. The receptors here all came from a male donor in good health and CMV-seronegative.

The chain combines TRBV9 with TRBJ2-7, with a possible D match to TRBD2 (6 bases). The V gene's germline CDR1 is SGDLS and CDR2 YYNGEE. CDR3 length: 15 amino acids. Deletions cut 0 bases from V and 6 bases from J, with 16 bases between. CDR3 residues: CASSVALGGGGEQYF. The DNA of the CDR3 is TGTGCCAGCAGCGTAGCTTTGGGGGGAGGTGGCGAGCAGTACTTC.

Only one count was recorded for this clone. This chain links TRBV9 with TRBJ2-2; 9 bases match TRBD1. This CDR3 spans 16 amino acids. V was pared by 4 bases and J by 4 bases, with 8 bases of the junction left unmatched. CDR1 SGDLS and CDR2 YYNGEE come from the germline V gene. The DNA for the CDR3 is TGTGCCAGCAGCCGCGGACAGGGGCCGTCCACCGGGGAGCTGTTTTTT. This sequence encodes CASSRGQGPSTGELFF.

This clone was seen only once. The junction departs from the called germline gene at one end, perhaps through a read error. V and J are TRBV7-2 and TRBJ1-5; D possibly corresponds to TRBD1 (6 bases). CDR3 length equals 15 residues. The germline V gene encodes CDR1 SGHTA and CDR2 FQGNSA. The CDR3 DNA reads as TGTGCCAGCAGCCCATCATTGGGGGCTGGTCAGGCCCAGCATTTT. It is translated as CASSPSLGAGQAQHF.

The rearrangement links TRBV7-2 to TRBJ2-1, with D possibly being TRBD2 (6 bases). The CDR3 totals 15 residues. V dropped 1 base and J dropped 5 bases, with 12 bases sitting between them. The germline CDR1 and CDR2 sequences are SGHTA and FQGNSA. CDR3 loop: CASSLVAVVDNEQFF. The CDR3 region has the DNA TGTGCCAGCAGCTTAGTAGCGGTAGTGGACAATGAGCAGTTCTTC.

This rearrangement joins TRBV7-2 to TRBJ1-3; TRBD1 aligns across 7 bases. V shed 5 bases, J shed 8 bases, and the junction held 12 bases outside the gene matches. Germline values: CDR1 SGHTA, CDR2 FQGNSA. This CDR3 comprises 15 residues. CDR3 in DNA: TGTGCCAGCAGCAGCCGCGGAGGGGGCGTATACACCATATATTTT. Translation: CASSSRGGGVYTIYF.

This chain joins TRBV7-6 and TRBJ1-5; D ambiguous. Germline assignment: CDR1 SGHVS and CDR2 FNYEAQ. V gave up 3 bases and J gave up 9 bases, with 12 bases separating them. The CDR3 sequence is 13 residues long. For the CDR3, the DNA is TGTGCCAGCAGCTTCGAACTAGGGTCGCCCCAGCATTTT. Protein sequence: CASSFELGSPQHF.

The chain recombines TRBV6-5 with TRBJ2-1; a weak D match, TRBD2 (5 bases). Germline values: CDR1 MNHEY, CDR2 SVGAGI. This CDR3 has 14 amino acids. V was trimmed by 0 bases and J by 4 bases, leaving 7 bases between them. CDR3 coding DNA: TGTGCCAGCAGTTACTCCTCGGGATACAATGAGCAGTTCTTC. It yields the protein CASSYSSGYNEQFF.

This chain uses TRBV6-6 with TRBJ2-2; the D gene is possibly TRBD1 (6 bases). Trimming took off 0 bases at V and 5 bases at J, with 13 bases between the two ends. Germline lookup yields CDR1 MNHNY and CDR2 SVGAGI (reference sequence). The CDR3 has 16 residues. Here the CDR3 reads CASSYSTGSGTGELFF. The CDR3 DNA reads TGTGCCAGCAGTTACTCGACAGGTTCGGGGACCGGGGAGCTGTTTTTT.

This rearrangement joins TRBV28 to TRBJ1-2, with D maybe TRBD1 (6 bases). Germline V gives CDR1 MDHEN, CDR2 SYDVKM. This CDR3 region has 15 residues. V lost 6 bases to trimming and J lost 2 bases, with 16 bases between them. The chain's CDR3 is CASSLTGGWNYGYTF. CDR3 DNA: TGTGCCAGCAGCCTCACGGGGGGCTGGAACTATGGCTACACCTTC.

The V gene is TRBV29-1, the J gene TRBJ1-2, with TRBD1 identical over 9 bases. The CDR3 is made up of 13 amino acids. J was trimmed by 6 bases and V by 6 bases; bases with no gene match: 8. The germline CDR1 and CDR2 sequences are SQVTM and ANQGSEA. For the CDR3, the DNA is TGCAGCGTGAACGACAGGGGGAACCATGGCTACACCTTC. The encoded protein is CSVNDRGNHGYTF.

V gene TRBV4-1 combines with J gene TRBJ1-2, with 7 bases that match TRBD1. CDR3 length: 16 residues. Unmatched junction bases numbered 6, after V lost 0 bases and J lost 2 bases. Germline V gene lookup returns CDR1 MGHRA and CDR2 YSYEKL. CDR3 amino acids: CASSQDRTGSNYGYTF. As DNA, the CDR3 is TGCGCCAGCAGCCAAGATAGGACAGGTTCCAACTATGGCTACACCTTC.

In DNA form, the CDR3 reads TGTGCCAGCATATCCGGGACAGATAGGTACTCTGGAAACACCATATATTTT. Protein product: CASISGTDRYSGNTIYF. The chain couples TRBV27 to TRBJ1-3, with 7 bases lining up with TRBD1. Germline V gene lookup returns CDR1 MNHEY and CDR2 SMNVEV (reference sequence). V was clipped by 7 bases and J by 0 bases; unmatched bases: 12. This CDR3 contains 17 residues.

The rearrangement links TRBV5-1 to TRBJ1-5; D perhaps matches TRBD1 (6 bases). Trimming shortened V by 3 bases and J by 2 bases, and 12 bases separated the two germline ends. Per the germline V gene, CDR1 is SGHRS and CDR2 is YFSETQ. The CDR3 spans 15 residues. The DNA for the CDR3 is TGCGCCAGCAGCTCCCAGGGGACGGGCAATCAGCCCCAGCATTTT. Translated, it gives CASSSQGTGNQPQHF. The variable domain in full, with the rest retrieved from reference TRBV5-1 and TRBJ1-5, is KAGVTQTPRYLIKTRGQQVTLSCSPISGHRSVSWYQQTPGQGLQFLFEYFSETQRNKGNFPGRFSGRQFSNSRSEMNVSTLELGDSALYLCASSSQGTGNQPQHFGDGTRLSIL.

As for this clone: At one of its ends the junction is not consistent with the germline gene, which may arise from a read error. The genes are TRBV28 and TRBJ2-1; the D gene is possibly TRBD2 (6 bases). Germline CDR1 is MDHEN and CDR2 is SYDVKM. The CDR3 contains 14 residues. CDR3 sequence (DNA): TGCGCCGGGAGCTCACAGTCCTCCTACAATGAGCAGTTCTTC. It codes for CAGSSQSSYNEQFF. Full variable domain (rest looked up from reference TRBV28 and TRBJ2-1): DVKVTQSSRYLVKRTGEKVFLECVQDMDHENMFWYRQDPGLGLRLIYFSYDVKMKEKGDIPEGYSVSREKKERFSLILESASTNQTSMYLCAGSSQSSYNEQFFGPGTRLTVL.